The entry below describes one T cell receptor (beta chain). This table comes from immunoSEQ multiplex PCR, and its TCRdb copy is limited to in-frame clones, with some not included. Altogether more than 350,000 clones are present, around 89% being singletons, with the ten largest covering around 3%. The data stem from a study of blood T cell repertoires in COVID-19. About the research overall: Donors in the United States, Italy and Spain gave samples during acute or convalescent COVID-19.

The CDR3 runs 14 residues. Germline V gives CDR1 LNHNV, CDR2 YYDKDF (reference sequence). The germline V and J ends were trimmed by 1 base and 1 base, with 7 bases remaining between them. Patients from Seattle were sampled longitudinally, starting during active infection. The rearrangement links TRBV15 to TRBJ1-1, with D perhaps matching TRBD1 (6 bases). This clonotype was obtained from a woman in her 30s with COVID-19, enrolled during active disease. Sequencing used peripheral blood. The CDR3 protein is CATSRGGGNTEAFF. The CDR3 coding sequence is TGTGCCACCAGCAGAGGAGGGGGGAACACTGAAGCTTTCTTT. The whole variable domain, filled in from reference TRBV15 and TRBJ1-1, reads DAMVIQNPRYQVTQFGKPVTLSCSQTLNHNVMYWYQQKSSQAPKLLFHYYDKDFNNEADTPDNFQSRRPNTSFCFLDIRSPGLGDTAMYLCATSRGGGNTEAFFGQGTRLTVV.